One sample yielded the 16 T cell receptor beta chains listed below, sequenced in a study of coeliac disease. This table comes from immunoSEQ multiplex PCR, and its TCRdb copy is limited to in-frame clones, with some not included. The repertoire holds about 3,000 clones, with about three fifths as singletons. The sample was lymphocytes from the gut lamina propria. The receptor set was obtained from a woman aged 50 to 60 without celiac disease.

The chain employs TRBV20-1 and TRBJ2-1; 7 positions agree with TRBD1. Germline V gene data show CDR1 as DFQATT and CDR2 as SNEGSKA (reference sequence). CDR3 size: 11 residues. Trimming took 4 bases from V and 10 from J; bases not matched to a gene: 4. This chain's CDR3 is CSANRGNEQFF. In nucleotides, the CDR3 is TGCAGTGCTAACAGGGGAAACGAGCAGTTCTTC.

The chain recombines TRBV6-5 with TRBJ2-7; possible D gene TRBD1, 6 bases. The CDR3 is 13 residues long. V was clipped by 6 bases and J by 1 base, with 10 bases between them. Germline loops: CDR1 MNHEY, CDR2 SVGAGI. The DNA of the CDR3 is TGTGCCAGCAGACGACAGGAGTCCTACGAGCAGTACTTC. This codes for CASRRQESYEQYF.

CDR3 loop: CASSLNGQNSGNTIYF. DNA for the CDR3: TGTGCCAGCAGCTTGAACGGACAGAACTCTGGAAACACCATATATTTT. V and J are TRBV5-4 and TRBJ1-3; possibly TRBD1 for D (6 bases). In germline, CDR1 is SGHNT, CDR2 YYREEE (reference sequence). The CDR3 length is 16 residues. The ends were cut back, 1 base at V and 0 bases at J, with 11 bases in the middle. Based on the CDR3 plus reference TRBV5-4 and TRBJ1-3, the full variable domain is ETGVTQSPTHLIKTRGQQVTLRCSSQSGHNTVSWYQQALGQGPQFIFQYYREEENGRGNFPPRFSGLQFPNYSSELNVNALELDDSALYLCASSLNGQNSGNTIYFGEGSWLTVV.

CDR3 loop: CAWSVKGGGETQYF. The CDR3 DNA reads as TGTGCCTGGAGTGTAAAAGGGGGCGGGGAGACCCAGTACTTC. The chain links TRBV30 to TRBJ2-5; 7 positions match TRBD1. V lost 0 bases, J lost 5 bases, and 6 bases stayed unmatched. Germline CDR1 and CDR2: GTSNPN and SVGIG (reference sequence). This CDR3 region has 14 residues.

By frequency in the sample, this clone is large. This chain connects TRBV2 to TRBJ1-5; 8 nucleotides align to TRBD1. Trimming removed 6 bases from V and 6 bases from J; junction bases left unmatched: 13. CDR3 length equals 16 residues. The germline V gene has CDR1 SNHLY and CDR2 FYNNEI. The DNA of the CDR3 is TGTGCCAGCAGCACCCCGGAGACAGGGGAGACTCAGCCCCAGCATTTT. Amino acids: CASSTPETGETQPQHF.

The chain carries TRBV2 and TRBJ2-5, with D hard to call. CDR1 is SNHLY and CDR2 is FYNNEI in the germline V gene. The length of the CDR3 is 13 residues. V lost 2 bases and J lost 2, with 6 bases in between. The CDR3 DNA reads TGTGCCAGCAGTGAACCCCATCAAGAGACCCAGTACTTC. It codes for CASSEPHQETQYF.

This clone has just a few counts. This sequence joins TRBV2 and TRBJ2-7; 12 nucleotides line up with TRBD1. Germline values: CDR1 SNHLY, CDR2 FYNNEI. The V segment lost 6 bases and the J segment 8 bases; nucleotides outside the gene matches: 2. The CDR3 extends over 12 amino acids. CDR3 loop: CASRGQGAKQYF. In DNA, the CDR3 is TGTGCCAGCAGGGGACAGGGGGCAAAGCAGTACTTC.

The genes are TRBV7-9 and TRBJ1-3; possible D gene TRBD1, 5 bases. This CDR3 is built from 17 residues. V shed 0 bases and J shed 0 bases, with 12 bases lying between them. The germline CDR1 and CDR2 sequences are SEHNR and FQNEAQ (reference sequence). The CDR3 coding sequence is TGTGCCAGCAGCTTAGCACAGGCAGGTAGCTCTGGAAACACCATATATTTT. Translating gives CASSLAQAGSSGNTIYF.

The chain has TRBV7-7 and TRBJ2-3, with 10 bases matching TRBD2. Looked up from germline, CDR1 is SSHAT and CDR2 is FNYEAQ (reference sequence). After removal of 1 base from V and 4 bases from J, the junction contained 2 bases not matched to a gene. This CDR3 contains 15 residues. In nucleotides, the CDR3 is TGTGCCAGCAGCTTAGGGAGCGGGGGGGCAGATACGCAGTATTTT. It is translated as CASSLGSGGADTQYF.

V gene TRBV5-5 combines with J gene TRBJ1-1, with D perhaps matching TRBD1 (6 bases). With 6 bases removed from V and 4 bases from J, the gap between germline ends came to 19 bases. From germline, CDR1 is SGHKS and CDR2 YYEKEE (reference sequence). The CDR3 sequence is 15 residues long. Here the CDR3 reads CASTRSAGVGTEAFF. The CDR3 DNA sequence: TGTGCCAGCACGCGATCCGCAGGGGTAGGCACTGAAGCTTTCTTT.

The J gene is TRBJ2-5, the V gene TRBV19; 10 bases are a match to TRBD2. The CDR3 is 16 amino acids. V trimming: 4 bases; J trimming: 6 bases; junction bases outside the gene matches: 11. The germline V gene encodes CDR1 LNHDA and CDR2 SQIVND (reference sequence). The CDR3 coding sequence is TGTGCCAGTAGTAACGCTAGCGGGGGAGGCAGGAAGACCCAGTACTTC. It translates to CASSNASGGGRKTQYF.

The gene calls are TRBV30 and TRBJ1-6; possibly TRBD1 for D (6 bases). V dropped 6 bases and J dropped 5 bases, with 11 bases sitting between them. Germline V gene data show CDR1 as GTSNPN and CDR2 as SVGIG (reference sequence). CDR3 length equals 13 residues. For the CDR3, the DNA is TGTGCCTGCCGGACAGTCGATAATTCACCCCTCCACTTT. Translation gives CACRTVDNSPLHF.

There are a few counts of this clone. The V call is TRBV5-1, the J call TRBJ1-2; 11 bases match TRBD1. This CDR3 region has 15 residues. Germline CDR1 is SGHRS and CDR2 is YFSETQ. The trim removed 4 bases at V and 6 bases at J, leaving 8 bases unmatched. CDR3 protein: CASSTGTGGSDGYTF. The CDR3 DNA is TGCGCCAGCAGCACCGGGACAGGGGGGAGTGATGGCTACACCTTC.

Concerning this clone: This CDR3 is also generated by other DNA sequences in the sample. The CDR3 reads CASSPSGTARNTIYF. CDR3 DNA: TGTGCCAGCAGCCCTTCCGGGACAGCGAGAAACACCATATATTTT. The chain is built from TRBV6-5 and TRBJ1-3; 7 positions match TRBD1. Germline V CDR1 and CDR2: MNHEY, SVGAGI. This CDR3 has 15 residues. V shed 6 bases and J 5 bases; nucleotides not matched to a gene: 10.

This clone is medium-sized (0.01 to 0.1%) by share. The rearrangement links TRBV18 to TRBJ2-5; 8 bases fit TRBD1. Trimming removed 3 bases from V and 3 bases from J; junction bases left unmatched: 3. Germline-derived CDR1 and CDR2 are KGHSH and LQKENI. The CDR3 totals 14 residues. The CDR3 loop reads CASSPATGEETQYF. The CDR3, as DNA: TGTGCCAGCTCACCGGCGACAGGGGAAGAGACCCAGTACTTC.

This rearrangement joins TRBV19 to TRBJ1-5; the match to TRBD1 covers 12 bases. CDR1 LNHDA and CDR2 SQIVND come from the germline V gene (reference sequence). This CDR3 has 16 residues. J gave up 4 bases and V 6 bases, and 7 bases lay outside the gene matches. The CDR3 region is CASSGTGGIRNQPQHF. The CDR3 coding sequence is TGTGCCAGTAGCGGGACAGGGGGCATAAGAAATCAGCCCCAGCATTTT.